A selection of T cell receptor beta chains follows, all from one sample in a study of beta chain features in type 1 diabetes. Repertoires were generated with immunoSEQ multiplex PCR, while TCRdb's copy carries only in-frame clones and drops some. The table has about 740,000 clones, roughly 12% seen once. The sample was naive CD4+ T cells from blood. These receptors all stem from a man aged 18 to 30 with type 1 diabetes. Each CDR3 is given with its conserved first and last residue. A D gene is named only where the DNA matches it firmly. Size is stated for part of the rows, as once, few or many counts, or as a class when the clone is expanded.

TRBV29-1	TRBJ2-5	NA	NA	CSVVGQLQETQYF	TGCAGCGTTGTGGGGCAGCTCCAAGAGACCCAGTACTTC
TRBV18	TRBJ2-7	NA	TRBD2	CASSVGTSGEQYF	TGTGCCAGCTCAGTCGGGACTAGCGGTGAGCAGTACTTC
TRBV27	TRBJ1-1	few	NA	CASSFWGLNTEAFF	TGTGCCAGCAGTTTTTGGGGGCTGAACACTGAAGCTTTCTTT
TRBV28	TRBJ1-5	few	TRBD1	CASSPGTGPTGWPQHF	TGTGCCAGCAGTCCCGGGACAGGCCCGACTGGGTGGCCCCAGCATTTT
TRBV30	TRBJ2-5	NA	NA	CAWSRGTPETQYF	TGTGCCTGGAGTCGGGGGACCCCAGAGACCCAGTACTTC
TRBV7-6	TRBJ1-6	NA	NA	CASSSDGEWPSNSPLHF	TGTGCCAGCAGCTCGGACGGCGAATGGCCCTCAAACTCACCCCTCCACTTT
TRBV4-2	TRBJ1-5	NA	NA	CASSQAMGLEDNQPQHF	TGTGCCAGCAGCCAAGCCATGGGCCTTGAGGACAATCAGCCCCAGCATTTT
TRBV4-1	TRBJ1-5	NA	NA	CASSQEGGGGNQPQHF	TGCGCCAGCAGCCAAGAAGGGGGAGGTGGCAATCAGCCCCAGCATTTT
TRBV25-1	TRBJ2-1	NA	TRBD1	CASSGQDRGDNEQFF	TGTGCCAGCAGTGGACAGGACAGGGGAGATAATGAGCAGTTCTTC
TRBV7-9	TRBJ2-2	NA	NA	CASSLDRITGELFF	TGTGCCAGCAGCTTAGACAGGATCACCGGGGAGCTGTTTTTT
TRBV15	TRBJ2-1	NA	NA	CATSLPPDSHNEQFF	TGTGCCACCAGCCTCCCCCCAGACTCCCACAATGAGCAGTTCTTC
TRBV5-1	TRBJ2-7	NA	NA	CASSNGAEQYF	TGCGCCAGCAGCAACGGGGCCGAGCAGTACTTC
TRBV4-1	TRBJ1-2	NA	TRBD1	CASSQADRGSYGYTF	TGTGCCAGCAGCCAAGCAGACAGGGGAAGCTATGGCTACACCTTC
TRBV25-1	TRBJ1-2	NA	TRBD1	CASSEYATGSGYTF	TGTGCCAGCAGTGAATACGCGACAGGGAGTGGCTACACCTTC
TRBV18	TRBJ2-2	few	NA	CASSPPGRPTTGELFF	TGTGCCAGCTCACCCCCGGGACGGCCAACCACCGGGGAGCTGTTTTTT
TRBV5-4	TRBJ1-2	NA	NA	CASSAGPLTANYGYTF	TGTGCCAGCAGCGCTGGACCACTGACAGCGAACTATGGCTACACCTTC
TRBV10-3	TRBJ2-7	NA	NA	CAISVTGYEQYF	TGTGCCATCTCCGTAACAGGATACGAGCAGTACTTC
TRBV4-2	TRBJ1-2	NA	NA	CASSQVRSDYGYTF	TGTGCCAGCAGCCAAGTCAGAAGCGACTATGGCTACACCTTC
TRBV5-6	TRBJ1-2	NA	TRBD1	CASSFDRAYTF	TGTGCCAGCAGCTTCGACAGGGCGTACACCTTC
TRBV5-1	TRBJ2-1	few	NA	CASSLARALNEQFF	TGCGCCAGCAGCTTGGCACGAGCTCTCAATGAGCAGTTCTTC
TRBV27	TRBJ2-3	few	NA	CASSSGTASTDTQYF	TGTGCCAGCAGTTCCGGGACGGCTAGCACAGATACGCAGTATTTT
TRBV29-1	TRBJ1-2	few	TRBD1	CSVSDRDYGYTF	TGCAGCGTCTCGGACAGGGACTATGGCTACACCTTC
TRBV6-5	TRBJ1-1	NA	NA	CASSYWQGNTEAFF	TGTGCCAGCAGTTACTGGCAGGGGAACACTGAAGCTTTCTTT
TRBV25-1	TRBJ2-7	NA	TRBD1	CGTRGPLGEQYF	TGTGGGACGAGGGGGCCCTTGGGCGAGCAGTACTTC
TRBV10-3	TRBJ2-4	few	NA	CAISESGSQNIQYF	TGTGCCATCAGTGAGTCTGGTAGCCAAAACATTCAGTACTTC
TRBV2	TRBJ1-2	few	TRBD1	CASTPLDRGYGYTF	TGTGCCAGCACCCCGTTGGACAGGGGGTATGGCTACACCTTC
TRBV29-1	TRBJ1-2	few	TRBD1	CSGSTGNYGYTF	TGCAGCGGTTCGACAGGGAACTATGGCTACACCTTC
TRBV5-4	TRBJ2-3	few	TRBD2	CASSLGTSGDADTQYF	TGTGCCAGCAGCCTAGGGACTAGCGGGGATGCAGATACGCAGTATTTT
TRBV6-1	TRBJ2-3	few	NA	CASCFQGGGDTQYF	TGTGCCAGCTGTTTTCAGGGAGGTGGAGATACGCAGTATTTT
TRBV7-9	TRBJ1-2	few	TRBD1	CASSLDRGLLSYGYTF	TGTGCCAGCAGCCTCGACAGGGGGCTGTTGAGCTATGGCTACACCTTC
TRBV7-9	TRBJ1-5	NA	NA	CASSSHGPDQPQHF	TGTGCCAGCAGCTCCCACGGACCAGATCAGCCCCAGCATTTT
TRBV7-7	TRBJ2-7	few	NA	CASSLGGASYEQYF	TGTGCTAGCAGCTTAGGCGGGGCATCCTACGAGCAGTACTTC
TRBV4-1	TRBJ2-1	NA	NA	CASSQGQSYNEQFF	TGCGCCAGCAGCCAAGGACAGTCCTACAATGAGCAGTTCTTC
TRBV2	TRBJ2-4	few	TRBD2	CASSAGTSANIQYF	TGTGCCAGCAGTGCCGGGACTAGCGCCAACATTCAGTACTTC
TRBV11-3	TRBJ2-2	NA	NA	CASSHLRWPALNTGELFF	TGTGCCAGCAGCCATCTCCGGTGGCCAGCACTGAACACCGGGGAGCTGTTTTTT
TRBV29-1	TRBJ1-2	NA	NA	CSVEEPLYGYTF	TGCAGCGTTGAAGAACCTTTATATGGCTACACCTTC
TRBV9	TRBJ1-2	NA	NA	CASSLRQAQGYGYTF	TGTGCCAGCAGCCTACGACAGGCCCAAGGCTATGGCTACACCTTC
TRBV4-2	TRBJ2-2	few	TRBD1	CASSPREGAPSGELFF	TGTGCCAGCAGCCCACGAGAGGGGGCCCCGTCCGGGGAGCTGTTTTTT
TRBV6-5	TRBJ2-3	NA	TRBD2	CASKAGGSTDTQYF	TGTGCCAGCAAGGCGGGGGGGAGCACAGATACGCAGTATTTT
TRBV7-2	TRBJ2-7	NA	TRBD1	CASNPGDRGGEQYF	TGTGCCAGCAACCCTGGGGACAGGGGAGGCGAGCAGTACTTC
TRBV28	TRBJ2-3	few	TRBD1	CASSLFQGAADTQYF	TGTGCCAGCAGTTTATTTCAGGGGGCCGCAGATACGCAGTATTTT
TRBV2	TRBJ1-2	NA	TRBD1	CASTYTGQGDYGYTF	TGTGCCAGCACATACACGGGACAGGGGGACTATGGCTACACCTTC
TRBV5-6	TRBJ2-5	few	NA	CASSLLGEETQYF	TGTGCCAGCAGCTTGCTAGGGGAAGAGACCCAGTACTTC
TRBV28	TRBJ1-2	NA	NA	CASKLGPGRCTF	TGTGCCAGCAAACTGGGTCCCGGGCGTTGCACCTTC
TRBV28	TRBJ1-2	NA	NA	CASTVHPTRDGSGYTF	TGTGCCAGCACGGTCCACCCGACCCGGGACGGAAGCGGCTACACCTTC
TRBV28	TRBJ2-5	NA	TRBD1	CASSFLQGRGETQYF	TGTGCCAGCAGTTTTCTACAGGGGAGAGGGGAGACCCAGTACTTC
TRBV30	TRBJ2-3	NA	TRBD2	CAWSIASGATDTQYF	TGTGCCTGGAGTATCGCTAGCGGGGCCACAGATACGCAGTATTTT
TRBV30	TRBJ1-3	few	NA	CAHTQGTGNTIYF	TGTGCCCACACTCAGGGGACTGGAAACACCATATATTTT
TRBV9	TRBJ1-5	NA	TRBD1	CASSVTGDVNQPQHF	TGTGCCAGCAGCGTGACAGGGGACGTCAATCAGCCCCAGCATTTT
TRBV27	TRBJ2-3	NA	NA	CASSFGSTDTQYF	TGTGCCAGCAGTTTCGGGAGCACAGATACGCAGTATTTT
TRBV9	TRBJ2-2	NA	TRBD1	CASSPRTGLAGELFF	TGTGCCAGCAGCCCCCGGACAGGTCTCGCCGGGGAGCTGTTTTTT